The 9 T cell receptor beta chains listed next were all sequenced from one sample in a study of control samples from healthy donors and cancer patients. Clones were sequenced by immunoSEQ multiplex PCR, and TCRdb holds only the in-frame ones, with some missing. Seen here are fewer than 200,000 clones, roughly 89% observed once, and the top ten hold around 12%. Material for sequencing was blood. The receptors come from a man aged 30 to 39 in good health.

This sequence joins TRBV23-1 and TRBJ2-1; TRBD2 matches at 7 bases. TRBV23-1 counts as an open reading frame of uncertain function. The CDR3 is 15 residues long. Trimming took 3 bases from V and 5 from J; bases not matched to a gene: 7. CDR3 region: CASSHSRGRDNEQFF. In DNA, the CDR3 is TGCGCCAGCAGTCACTCCCGTGGGAGGGACAATGAGCAGTTCTTC.

V and J are TRBV27 and TRBJ1-5, with a tentative D call TRBD1 (6 bases). CDR3 length equals 14 residues. V lost 6 bases, J lost 5 bases, and 14 bases lay in between. Germline V gene data show CDR1 as MNHEY and CDR2 as SMNVEV (reference sequence). The CDR3 loop is CASSSGQSDQPQHF. The CDR3 nucleotides read TGTGCCAGCAGCTCCGGACAGTCCGATCAGCCCCAGCATTTT.

This chain connects TRBV5-8 to TRBJ1-5; TRBD1 is a possible D gene (6 bases). The germline CDR1 and CDR2 sequences are SGHTS and YDEGEE. Trimming pared 4 bases from V and 7 bases from J, leaving 15 bases between. This CDR3 has 14 residues. CDR3 nucleotide sequence: TGTGCCAGCAGCCCACGGGGGCTGAGGCAGCCCCAGCATTTT. Its translation: CASSPRGLRQPQHF.

The rearrangement joins TRBV11-3 to TRBJ2-2; D remains ambiguous. Germline CDR1 SGHNT, CDR2 YENEEA. The CDR3 has 13 residues. Trimming left V 1 base short and J 3 bases short, with 3 bases between. CDR3 amino acids: CASSLAHTGELFF. The CDR3 DNA reads as TGTGCCAGCAGCTTAGCCCACACCGGGGAGCTGTTTTTT. The whole variable domain, filled in from reference TRBV11-3 and TRBJ2-2, reads EAGVVQSPRYKIIEKKQPVAFWCNPISGHNTLYWYLQNLGQGPELLIRYENEEAVDDSQLPKDRFSAERLKGVDSTLKIQPAELGDSAVYLCASSLAHTGELFFGEGSRLTVL.

This rearrangement joins TRBV4-1 to TRBJ2-7, with D unresolved. This CDR3 has 18 amino acids. Germline lookup yields CDR1 MGHRA and CDR2 YSYEKL. V was cut by 4 bases and J by 6 bases, with 28 bases left in between. CDR3 protein: CASSPMDGTRSLYIEQYF. CDR3 nucleotide sequence: TGCGCCAGCAGCCCTATGGACGGAACGAGGAGCCTCTATATCGAGCAGTACTTC.

Judged by abundance, this clone is medium-sized. V is TRBV5-1 and J is TRBJ1-6; tentatively, D is TRBD1 (5 bases). Germline V gene data show CDR1 as SGHRS and CDR2 as YFSETQ. CDR3 size: 14 residues. With 3 bases removed from V and 8 bases from J, the gap between germline ends came to 12 bases. CDR3 sequence reads: CASSSGDGYSPLHF. CDR3 bases: TGCGCCAGCAGCTCCGGGGACGGCTATTCACCCCTCCACTTT.

This chain joins TRBV30 and TRBJ2-5; perhaps TRBD2 as D (5 bases). This CDR3 spans 14 amino acids. Trimming stripped 0 bases from V and 5 bases from J, with 13 bases between. CDR1 and CDR2 (germline): GTSNPN, SVGIG (reference sequence). CDR3 DNA sequence: TGTGCCTGGAGTGTACGCCCGGGCGGGGAGACCCAGTACTTC. This encodes CAWSVRPGGETQYF. Supplemented by reference TRBV30 and TRBJ2-5, the full variable domain reads SQTIHQWPATLVQPVGSPLSLECTVEGTSNPNLYWYRQAAGRGLQLLFYSVGIGQISSEVPQNLSASRPQDRQFILSSKKLLLSDSGFYLCAWSVRPGGETQYFGPGTRLLVL.

This chain uses TRBV2 with TRBJ2-7, with a tentative D call TRBD2 (5 bases). Germline V gene data show CDR1 as SNHLY and CDR2 as FYNNEI. The CDR3 contains 12 residues. The CDR3 DNA sequence: TGTGCTGGGAGCAGGAGCTCCTACGAGCAGTACTTC. This sequence encodes CAGSRSSYEQYF.

The chain has TRBV6-5 and TRBJ2-1, with 8 bases identical to TRBD1. J gave up 5 bases and V 6 bases, and 3 bases lay outside the gene matches. This CDR3 is built from 13 residues. CDR1 and CDR2 from the germline V gene are MNHEY and SVGAGI. The CDR3: CASRGQENNEQFF. DNA for the CDR3: TGTGCCAGCAGGGGACAGGAGAACAATGAGCAGTTCTTC.